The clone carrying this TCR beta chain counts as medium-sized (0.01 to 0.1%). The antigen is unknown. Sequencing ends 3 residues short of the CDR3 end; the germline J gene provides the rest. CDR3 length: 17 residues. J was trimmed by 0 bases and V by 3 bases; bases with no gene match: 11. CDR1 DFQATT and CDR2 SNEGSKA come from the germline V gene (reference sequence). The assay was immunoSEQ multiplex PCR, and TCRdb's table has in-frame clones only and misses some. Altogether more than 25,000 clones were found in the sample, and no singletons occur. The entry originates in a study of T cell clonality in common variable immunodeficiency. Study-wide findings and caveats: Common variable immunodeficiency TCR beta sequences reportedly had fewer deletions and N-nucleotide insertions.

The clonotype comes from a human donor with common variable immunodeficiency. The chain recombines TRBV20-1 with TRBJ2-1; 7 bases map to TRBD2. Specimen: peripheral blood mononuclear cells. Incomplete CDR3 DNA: TGCAGTGCTAGGGATTCTAGCGGCCCGAGCTCCTACAATGAG. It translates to CSARDSSGPSSYNE. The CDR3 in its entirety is CSARDSSGPSSYNEQFF.